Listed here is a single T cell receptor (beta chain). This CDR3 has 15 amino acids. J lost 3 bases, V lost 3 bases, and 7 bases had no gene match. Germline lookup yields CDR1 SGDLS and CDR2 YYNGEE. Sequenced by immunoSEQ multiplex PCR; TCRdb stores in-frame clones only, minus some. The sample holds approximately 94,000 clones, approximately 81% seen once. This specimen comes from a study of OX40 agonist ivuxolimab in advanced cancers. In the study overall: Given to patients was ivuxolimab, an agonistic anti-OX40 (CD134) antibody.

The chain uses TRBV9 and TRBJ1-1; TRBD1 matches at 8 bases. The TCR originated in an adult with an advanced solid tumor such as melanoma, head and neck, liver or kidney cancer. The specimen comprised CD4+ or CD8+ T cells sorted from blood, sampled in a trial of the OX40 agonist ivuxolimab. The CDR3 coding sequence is TGTGCCAGCAGCGAGAGACAGGGGCTTGACACTGAAGCTTTCTTT. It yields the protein CASSERQGLDTEAFF.